This entry is about one T cell receptor (beta chain). These data are taken from a study of T cells in Graves' hyperthyroidism and ophthalmopathy. Hyperthyroidism of Graves' type that showed no ophthalmopathy progression within 18 months was stable. The study based diagnoses on clinical symptoms, serum thyroxine and TRAb, thyroid ultrasound and orbital computed tomography. CDR1 is SGHTA, CDR2 FQGNSA, per germline. The CDR3 consists of 15 residues. The V and J ends lost 0 bases and 6 bases respectively, with 11 bases between them. Amplified TCR beta CDR3 regions came from RNA transcripts. RT-PCR in the first round (using the HTBI primer set) targeted the TCR CDR3. MiXCR, run by TCRdb on the multiplex PCR reads, gives a single entry per CDR3 protein. The table lists about 540,000 distinct CDR3 sequences, around 45% of them singletons.

The V gene is TRBV7-2, the J gene TRBJ1-4; no clear D. The clonotype was recovered from a woman younger than 30 with Graves' hyperthyroidism. The specimen sequenced was peripheral blood or thyroid tissue (not recorded which). The CDR3 nucleotides read TGTGCCAGCAGCTTAGCTCGGGGAGTAGATGAAAAACTGTTTTTT. It is translated as CASSLARGVDEKLFF.